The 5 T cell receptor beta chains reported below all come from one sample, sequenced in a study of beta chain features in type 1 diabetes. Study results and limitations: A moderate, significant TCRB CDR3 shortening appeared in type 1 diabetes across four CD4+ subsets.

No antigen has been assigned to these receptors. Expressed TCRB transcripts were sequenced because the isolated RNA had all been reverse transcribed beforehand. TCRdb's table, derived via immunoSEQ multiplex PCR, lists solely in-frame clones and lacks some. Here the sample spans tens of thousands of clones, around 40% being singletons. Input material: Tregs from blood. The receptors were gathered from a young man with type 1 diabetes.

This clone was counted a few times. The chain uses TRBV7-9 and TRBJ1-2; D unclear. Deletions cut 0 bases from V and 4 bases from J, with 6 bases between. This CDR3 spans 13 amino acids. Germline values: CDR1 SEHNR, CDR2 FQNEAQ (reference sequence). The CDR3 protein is CASSLAGSYGYTF. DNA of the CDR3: TGTGCCAGCAGCTTAGCAGGGAGCTATGGCTACACCTTC. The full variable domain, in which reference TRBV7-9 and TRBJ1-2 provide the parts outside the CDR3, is DTGVSQNPRHKITKRGQNVTFRCDPISEHNRLYWYRQTLGQGPEFLTYFQNEAQLEKSRLLSDRFSAERPKGSFSTLEIQRTEQGDSAMYLCASSLAGSYGYTFGSGTRLTVV.

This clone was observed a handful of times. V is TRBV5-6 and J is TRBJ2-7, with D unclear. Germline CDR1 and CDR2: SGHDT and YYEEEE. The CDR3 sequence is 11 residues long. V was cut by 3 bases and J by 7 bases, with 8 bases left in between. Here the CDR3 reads CASSSNSEQYF. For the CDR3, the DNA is TGTGCCAGCAGCTCGAACTCGGAGCAGTACTTC.

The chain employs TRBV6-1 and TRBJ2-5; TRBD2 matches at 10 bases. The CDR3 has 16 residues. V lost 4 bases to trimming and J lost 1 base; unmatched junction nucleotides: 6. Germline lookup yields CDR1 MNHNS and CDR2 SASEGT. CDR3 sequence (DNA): TGTGCCAGCAGTGGGGTCAGCGGGAGGGCCCAAGAGACCCAGTACTTC. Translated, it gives CASSGVSGRAQETQYF.

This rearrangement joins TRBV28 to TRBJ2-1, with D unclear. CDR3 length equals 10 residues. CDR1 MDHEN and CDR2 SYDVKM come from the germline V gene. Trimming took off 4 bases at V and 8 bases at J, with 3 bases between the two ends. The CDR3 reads CASSSYEQFF. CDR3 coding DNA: TGTGCCAGCAGTTCTTATGAGCAGTTCTTC.

The CDR3 is CASSSGGGSYNEQFF. As DNA, the CDR3 is TGTGCCAGCAGCTCCGGCGGGGGCTCCTACAATGAGCAGTTCTTC. The genes are TRBV7-9 and TRBJ2-1, with TRBD2 matching 7 bases. The CDR3 has 15 residues. In germline, CDR1 is SEHNR, CDR2 FQNEAQ (reference sequence). Trimming cost V 4 bases and J 0 bases; bases outside gene matches: 3.